The 19 T cell receptor beta chains below come from one sample, sequenced in a study of T cell repertoires in cytomegalovirus infection. Antigens for these TCRs are unknown. TCRdb analysed the reads with MiXCR anew, one entry per CDR3 protein. The table records some 940,000 distinct CDR3 sequences, approximately 32% of them present only once. Sequenced here: cultured CD8+ T cells from PBMCs, sampled from culture after CMV antigen stimulation. The receptors originated from a human donor in good health (CMV status not recorded). Some clones in this sample may be carry-over from other donors' samples.

This chain joins TRBV7-9 and TRBJ1-1; D remains unclear. Trimming shortened V by 4 bases and J by 2 bases, and 11 bases separated the two germline ends. CDR1 and CDR2 from the germline V gene are SEHNR and FQNEAQ (reference sequence). The CDR3 contains 14 residues. Here the CDR3 reads CASSSGLFNTEAFF. CDR3 in DNA: TGTGCCAGCAGCTCTGGCCTATTTAACACTGAAGCTTTCTTT.

This chain joins TRBV9 and TRBJ1-1; weak D call: TRBD1 (6 bases). Germline lookup yields CDR1 SGDLS and CDR2 YYNGEE. This CDR3 comprises 14 residues. V lost 6 bases to trimming and J lost 1 base, with 13 bases between them. Written as DNA, the CDR3 is TGTGCCAGCACAGTCGGGGGGGCGAACACTGAAGCTTTCTTT. Its protein product is CASTVGGANTEAFF.

The gene calls are TRBV7-6 and TRBJ2-1, with no clear D. CDR3 length: 13 residues. V lost 0 bases to trimming and J lost 10 bases, with 10 bases between them. CDR1 and CDR2 (germline): SGHVS, FNYEAQ. This CDR3 reads CASSLASTPEQFF. CDR3 nucleotides: TGTGCCAGCAGCTTAGCCTCGACTCCCGAGCAGTTCTTC.

This clonotype was seen a few times. The chain employs TRBV11-2 and TRBJ2-3, with 10 bases matching TRBD2. V lost 5 bases and J lost 3; bases outside the gene matches: 5. Germline CDR1 SGHAT, CDR2 FQNNGV. The CDR3 consists of 15 residues. The CDR3 nucleotides read TGTGCCAGCAGCCGTAGCGGGGGGCCGACAGATACGCAGTATTTT. Protein sequence: CASSRSGGPTDTQYF.

The chain uses TRBV4-1 and TRBJ1-5; D call uncertain. V lost 3 bases to trimming and J lost 6 bases, with 27 bases between them. Per the germline V gene, CDR1 is MGHRA and CDR2 is YSYEKL. The CDR3 is made up of 19 amino acids. CDR3 in amino acids: CASSQDPNPCLIASQPQHF. CDR3 DNA sequence: TGCGCCAGCAGCCAGGATCCTAATCCGTGCCTAATAGCGAGTCAGCCCCAGCATTTT.

This clonotype was observed a single time. This CDR3 is missing its conserved last phenylalanine or tryptophan, likely due to a read error. The gene calls are TRBV7-2 and TRBJ1-5; D gene unclear. The germline V and J ends were trimmed by 5 bases and 7 bases, with 12 bases remaining between them. Germline loops: CDR1 SGHTA, CDR2 FQGNSA. The CDR3 length is 13 residues. The CDR3 region has the DNA TGTGCCAGCAGCCTCGATCCGGGGCAGCCCCAGCATGTT. Translation gives CASSLDPGQPQHV.

Points on this clonotype: At one end, the junction sequence differs from germline, possibly due to a read error. This rearrangement joins TRBV7-3 to TRBJ1-2; 8 positions match TRBD1. This CDR3 is built from 14 residues. CDR1 SGHTA and CDR2 FQGTGA come from the germline V gene. The CDR3 reads CVSSRGQGSYGYTF. In DNA, the CDR3 is TGTGTCAGCAGCCGTGGACAGGGCTCTTATGGCTACACCTTC.

This rearrangement joins TRBV7-3 to TRBJ1-6; perhaps TRBD1 as D (5 bases). The CDR3 has 16 amino acids. Trimming took 0 bases from V and 6 from J, leaving 12 bases between them. Germline V CDR1 and CDR2: SGHTA, FQGTGA. CDR3 sequence reads: CASSLTAPQGNSPLHF. The CDR3 nucleotides read TGTGCCAGCAGCTTAACTGCTCCCCAGGGTAATTCACCCCTCCACTTT.

Concerning this clonotype: Just one base apart from a much larger clone, this may be a read error. The chain couples TRBV7-6 to TRBJ2-3; tentatively, D is TRBD1 or TRBD2 (5 bases each). The germline V gene has CDR1 SGHVS and CDR2 FNYEAQ. The CDR3 contains 15 residues. CDR3: CASSLRDGPTDMQYF. The CDR3 DNA is TGTGCCAGCAGCTTAAGGGACGGACCAACAGATATGCAGTATTTT. The entire variable domain, with the rest obtained from reference TRBV7-6 and TRBJ2-3, is as follows: GAGVSQSPRYKVTKRGQDVALRCDPISGHVSLYWYRQALGQGPEFLTYFNYEAQQDKSGLPNDRFSAERPEGSISTLTIQRTEQRDSAMYRCASSLRDGPTDMQYFGPGTRLTVL.

This chain joins TRBV6-1 and TRBJ2-1; 9 bases are a match to TRBD2. The CDR3 sequence is 15 residues long. Germline loops: CDR1 MNHNS, CDR2 SASEGT. J lost 6 bases, V lost 5 bases, and 8 bases had no gene match. The CDR3 DNA reads TGTGCCAGCAGTCTCCTAGCGGGGAGCCTCAATGAGCAGTTCTTC. It is translated as CASSLLAGSLNEQFF.

This clonotype was seen a few times. The junction shows a germline mismatch at one end, possibly a read error. The J gene is TRBJ2-4, the V gene TRBV27; 10 positions agree with TRBD2. CDR3 length: 13 amino acids. The germline V gene has CDR1 MNHEY and CDR2 SMNVEV (reference sequence). The CDR3 region has the DNA TGTGCCAGCAGTCCCCTAGCGGGGGCCACTTTTTTCTTC. Translation: CASSPLAGATFFF.

The chain is built from TRBV20-1 and TRBJ1-5, with D perhaps matching TRBD1 (5 bases). Per the germline V gene, CDR1 is DFQATT and CDR2 is SNEGSKA (reference sequence). This CDR3 contains 16 residues. V gave up 4 bases and J gave up 0 bases, with 16 bases separating them. CDR3 DNA: TGCAGTGCTATGGGACCGACAGCTTATAGCAATCAGCCCCAGCATTTT. This translates into CSAMGPTAYSNQPQHF.

This chain joins TRBV27 and TRBJ2-7; TRBD1 matches at 9 bases. With V trimmed by 5 bases and J by 1 base, 6 bases remained unmatched. This CDR3 contains 15 residues. Germline V gives CDR1 MNHEY, CDR2 SMNVEV (reference sequence). CDR3: CASSRGQGPSYEQYF. CDR3 nucleotides: TGTGCCAGCAGTCGTGGACAGGGGCCATCCTACGAGCAGTACTTC.

This clonotype was detected a few times. The genes are TRBV6-2 or TRBV6-3 and TRBJ1-2, with D unclear. CDR3 length equals 19 residues. The germline V and J ends were trimmed by 0 bases and 0 bases, with 20 bases remaining between them. Germline-derived CDR1 and CDR2 are MNHEY and SVGEGT. The DNA of the CDR3 is TGTGCCAGCAGTTACTCGTGGTCCAAAAGGACGGAAGCTAACTATGGCTACACCTTC. Encoded protein: CASSYSWSKRTEANYGYTF.

In the case of this clonotype: A much larger clone differs by one base, so this may be a read error. The chain couples TRBV4-1 to TRBJ2-1, with D possibly being TRBD2 (6 bases). The CDR3 has 16 amino acids. Germline loops: CDR1 MGHRA, CDR2 YSYEKL. Written as DNA, the CDR3 is TGCGCCAACAGCCAAGATCCTCTAGCGATCGACGATGAGCAGTTCTTC. It yields the protein CANSQDPLAIDDEQFF.

In the case of this clonotype: A much larger clone sits a single nucleotide away, making a read error possible. The chain joins TRBV28 to TRBJ2-1; no definite D call. CDR3 length: 14 amino acids. V lost 5 bases and J lost 7, with 15 bases in between. CDR1 MDHEN and CDR2 SYDVKM come from the germline V gene. The CDR3 sequence: CASSPDMEKNEQFF. In DNA, the CDR3 is TGTGCCAGCAGTCCCGACATGGAAAAGAATGAGCAGTTCTTC.

Of note for this clonotype: One end of the junction varies from germline; a read error may be responsible. The chain couples TRBV6-1 to TRBJ1-5; 9 nucleotides match TRBD1. Germline values: CDR1 MNHNS, CDR2 SASEGT. This CDR3 comprises 16 residues. The CDR3 DNA follows: TGTACCAGCAGTGAAGTGGGACAGGGCGGCAATCAGCCCCAGCATTTT. It specifies CTSSEVGQGGNQPQHF.

CDR3 in DNA: TGTGCCAGCAGTGTACGGGAGGCTTACACTGAAGCTTTCTTT. Residues: CASSVREAYTEAFF. The chain uses TRBV27 and TRBJ1-1; no clear D. This CDR3 is 14 amino acids long. Germline V gene data show CDR1 as MNHEY and CDR2 as SMNVEV (reference sequence). Deletions cut 5 bases from V and 3 bases from J, with 13 bases between.

This chain joins TRBV7-6 and TRBJ1-2; 8 bases fit TRBD1. V gave up 3 bases and J gave up 1 base; unmatched junction bases: 10. CDR1 is SGHVS, CDR2 FNYEAQ, per germline. The CDR3 has 17 amino acids. The CDR3 protein is CASSFFAGTGVNYGYTF. CDR3 nucleotides: TGTGCCAGCAGCTTCTTTGCCGGGACAGGAGTTAACTATGGCTACACCTTC.